This T cell receptor beta chain was identified in a study of blood T cells in healthy people across ages. Combining a sample-barcoded 5' primer with a J-beta primer mix, a second PCR ran for roughly 7 to 12 cycles. TCRdb used MiXCR to reprocess the 5' RACE reads, holding one entry per CDR3 protein. The table includes about 780,000 distinct CDR3 sequences, around two thirds detected once. Germline V gives CDR1 MDHEN, CDR2 SYDVKM. The CDR3 length is 13 residues. Deletions cut 5 bases from V and 4 bases from J, with 11 bases between. The sample was blood. The chain couples TRBV28 to TRBJ1-2, with no clear D. The origin of this receptor is a man younger than 45 in good health. This chain's CDR3 is CASSQTVSYGYTF. The CDR3 DNA sequence: TGTGCCAGCAGTCAGACTGTCTCCTATGGCTACACCTTC.